This TCR beta chain was sequenced for a study of T cells expressing NK-cell markers. UMIs were included in TCR beta cDNA generated by 5'RACE template switching. From the 5' RACE reads, TCRdb lists one entry per CDR3 protein and no DNA. Seen in this sample are about 120,000 distinct CDR3 sequences; the ten most common clones hold less than 20%. CDR3 size: 16 residues. Germline CDR1 and CDR2: SGHVS and FNYEAQ. Sequencing input: blood T cells: a sorted CD56 or NKG2C T cell subset, CD4+ or CD8+ T cells, or bulk PBMC T cells (not recorded which). V usage is TRBV7-6 and J usage is TRBJ2-2; TCRdb outputs TRBD2, but without DNA this stays unchecked. The TCR originated in a woman aged 18 to 75 in good health. The CDR3 loop is CASSLPSGSNTGELFF.